The 29 T cell receptor beta chains reported below all come from one sample, sequenced in a study of blood T cell repertoires in COVID-19. Only in-frame clones appear in the TCRdb table, and some are missing; sequencing was by immunoSEQ multiplex PCR. The profile covers 200,000 or so clones, with 88% appearing a single time and approximately 1.6% taken by the ten largest. The sequencing sample was made of peripheral blood. The source of these receptors is a man aged 70 or older with acute or convalescent COVID-19.

This sequence joins TRBV30 and TRBJ1-3; 7 nucleotides line up with TRBD1. CDR3 length: 17 residues. Looked up from germline, CDR1 is GTSNPN and CDR2 is SVGIG (reference sequence). J gave up 4 bases and V 0 bases, and 12 bases lay outside the gene matches. The CDR3 coding sequence is TGTGCCTGGAGTGTACTCTTTGACAGGGCGGGCGGAAACACCATATATTTT. Translating it yields CAWSVLFDRAGGNTIYF.

V usage is TRBV18 and J usage is TRBJ1-1, with 7 positions matching TRBD1. Trimming cost V 2 bases and J 6 bases; bases outside gene matches: 18. This CDR3 comprises 18 residues. Germline V gene sequence: CDR1 KGHSH, CDR2 LQKENI. The CDR3 loop is CASSPMRVRDSRGAEAFF. The CDR3 coding sequence is TGTGCCAGCTCACCAATGCGGGTCCGGGACAGTCGAGGGGCTGAAGCTTTCTTT.

J is TRBJ1-2 and V is TRBV7-2, with 7 positions matching TRBD1. The CDR3 loop spans 15 amino acids. Germline-derived CDR1 and CDR2 are SGHTA and FQGNSA. The trim removed 4 bases at V and 0 bases at J, leaving 5 bases unmatched. CDR3 residues: CASSSGTAANYGYTF. CDR3 sequence (DNA): TGTGCCAGCAGCTCCGGGACAGCCGCTAACTATGGCTACACCTTC.

This chain connects TRBV2 to TRBJ2-3; 7 bases agree with TRBD1. J gave up 0 bases and V 7 bases, and 4 bases lay outside the gene matches. The CDR3 extends over 14 amino acids. Germline CDR1 and CDR2: SNHLY and FYNNEI. CDR3 sequence reads: CASTPDRSTDTQYF. The CDR3 DNA reads as TGTGCCAGCACCCCGGACAGGAGCACAGATACGCAGTATTTT.

The rearrangement uses TRBV5-6 and TRBJ2-3, with D tentatively TRBD2 (5 bases). Trimming removed 0 bases at V and 2 bases at J, with 7 bases between. Germline CDR1 and CDR2: SGHDT and YYEEEE. The CDR3 is 14 residues long. CDR3 loop: CASSLAGNTDTQYF. The CDR3 DNA is TGTGCCAGCAGCTTGGCCGGGAACACAGATACGCAGTATTTT.

This sequence joins TRBV18 and TRBJ2-7, with no clear D. Germline V CDR1 and CDR2: KGHSH, LQKENI. V was trimmed by 2 bases and J by 2 bases, leaving 7 bases between them. This CDR3 is built from 13 residues. CDR3 sequence: CASSPSRAYEQYF. As DNA, the CDR3 is TGTGCCAGCTCACCATCCCGGGCCTACGAGCAGTACTTC.

This sequence joins TRBV5-1 and TRBJ1-4; possible D gene TRBD1, 6 bases. The V end was cut by 1 base, the J end by 5 bases, with 12 bases between. The germline CDR1 and CDR2 sequences are SGHRS and YFSETQ. CDR3 size: 15 residues. CDR3 region: CASSLMGQGNEKLFF. CDR3 DNA: TGCGCCAGCAGCTTGATGGGTCAGGGGAATGAAAAACTGTTTTTT.

This rearrangement joins TRBV5-1 to TRBJ2-6; D is perhaps TRBD1 (5 bases). The CDR3 loop spans 18 amino acids. The V end was cut by 0 bases, the J end by 2 bases, with 15 bases between. CDR1 is SGHRS and CDR2 is YFSETQ in the germline V gene. The CDR3 DNA follows: TGCGCCAGCAGCTTGGACCAGGGCCTACTTGCTGGGGCCAACGTCCTGACTTTC. Protein product: CASSLDQGLLAGANVLTF.

This clone appeared a few times. The V and J genes are TRBV18 and TRBJ1-3, with TRBD1 matching over 8 bases. V dropped 6 bases and J dropped 1; count of bases not matched to a gene: 8. Germline CDR1 and CDR2: KGHSH and LQKENI. This CDR3 spans 16 amino acids. The CDR3 here is CASSRTGLSSGNTIYF. Here the CDR3 DNA reads TGTGCCAGCTCTCGGACAGGGTTAAGTTCTGGAAACACCATATATTTT.

The V call is TRBV7-9, the J call TRBJ2-7; the match to TRBD2 covers 10 bases. The CDR3 contains 14 residues. The germline V gene encodes CDR1 SEHNR and CDR2 FQNEAQ (reference sequence). The ends lost 5 bases at V and 4 bases at J; junction bases unmatched: 5. The CDR3 DNA follows: TGTGCCAGCAGCATTACTAGCGGGACATACGAGCAGTACTTC. Amino acids: CASSITSGTYEQYF.

A single count supports this clone. The rearrangement links TRBV7-3 to TRBJ2-3, with TRBD2 identical over 7 bases. The CDR3 has 16 residues. Germline CDR1 and CDR2: SGHTA and FQGTGA. The V gene end was trimmed by 3 bases and the J gene end by 4 bases; junction bases not matched to a gene: 10. This CDR3 reads CASSFGGRASADTQYF. In DNA form, the CDR3 reads TGTGCCAGCAGCTTTGGGGGGAGGGCCTCCGCAGATACGCAGTATTTT. The full variable domain, rest sourced from reference TRBV7-3 and TRBJ2-3, is GAGVSQTPSNKVTEKGKYVELRCDPISGHTALYWYRQSLGQGPEFLIYFQGTGAADDSGLPNDRFFAVRPEGSVSTLKIQRTERGDSAVYLCASSFGGRASADTQYFGPGTRLTVL.

The chain is built from TRBV20-1 and TRBJ1-1; D uncertain. Trimming took 5 bases from V and 2 from J, leaving 6 bases between them. The CDR3 spans 11 residues. The germline V gene has CDR1 DFQATT and CDR2 SNEGSKA (reference sequence). The DNA of the CDR3 is TGCAGTGCTGGGCCCAACACTGAAGCTTTCTTT. Residues: CSAGPNTEAFF.

The chain links TRBV28 to TRBJ1-1; 11 nucleotides line up with TRBD1. The CDR3 has 14 amino acids. V lost 2 bases, J lost 10 bases, and 6 bases stayed unmatched. Germline CDR1 reads MDHEN; CDR2 reads SYDVKM. The CDR3 nucleotides are TGTGCCAGCAGTTTAAGGACAGGGGGCGCTGGAGCTTTCTTT. It encodes CASSLRTGGAGAFF. The full variable domain, with the rest looked up from reference TRBV28 and TRBJ1-1, is DVKVTQSSRYLVKRTGEKVFLECVQDMDHENMFWYRQDPGLGLRLIYFSYDVKMKEKGDIPEGYSVSREKKERFSLILESASTNQTSMYLCASSLRTGGAGAFFGQGTRLTVV.

This clone was counted a single time. For the CDR3, the DNA is TGTGCCAGCAGCTTACGAGAACAGGGCACGGGTTATGGCTACACCTTC. Its translation is CASSLREQGTGYGYTF. The rearrangement links TRBV7-9 to TRBJ1-2; weak D call: TRBD1 (6 bases). This CDR3 is built from 16 residues. CDR1 and CDR2 (germline): SEHNR, FQNEAQ (reference sequence). Trimming left V 2 bases short and J 5 bases short, with 18 bases between.

The rearrangement joins TRBV27 to TRBJ2-7, with 9 bases aligning to TRBD2. Germline V CDR1 and CDR2: MNHEY, SMNVEV (reference sequence). J was trimmed by 1 base and V by 1 base; bases with no gene match: 5. The length of the CDR3 is 16 residues. CDR3 nucleotide sequence: TGTGCCAGCAGTTTATATAGTAGCGGGAGTTCCTACGAGCAGTACTTC. Protein: CASSLYSSGSSYEQYF.

The chain has TRBV4-2 and TRBJ1-2; unclear D gene. Per germline, CDR1 LGHNA and CDR2 YNFKEQ. The V gene lost 0 bases and the J gene lost 5 bases, with 4 bases spanning the gap. The CDR3 is 12 residues long. The CDR3 nucleotides read TGTGCCAGCAGCCAAGATAGTTATGGCTACACCTTC. Amino acids: CASSQDSYGYTF.

The gene calls are TRBV6-5 and TRBJ1-5; possible D gene TRBD1, 5 bases. This CDR3 comprises 14 residues. V was clipped by 8 bases and J by 3 bases, with 14 bases between them. CDR1 is MNHEY and CDR2 is SVGAGI in the germline V gene. The DNA for the CDR3 is TGTGCCAGCTCAACGGGGGTGGACAATCAGCCCCAGCATTTT. Encoded protein: CASSTGVDNQPQHF.

The rearrangement joins TRBV20-1 to TRBJ1-6, with D perhaps matching TRBD1 (5 bases). Germline values: CDR1 DFQATT, CDR2 SNEGSKA (reference sequence). The CDR3 spans 11 residues. The ends were cut back, 6 bases at V and 13 bases at J, with 13 bases in the middle. CDR3: CSAQWGGPLHF. The CDR3 DNA reads TGCAGTGCCCAGTGGGGGGGGCCCCTCCACTTT.

V gene TRBV19 combines with J gene TRBJ1-3; no clear D gene. Trimming took 5 bases from V and 1 from J, leaving 6 bases between them. The CDR3 is 13 residues long. Per germline, CDR1 LNHDA and CDR2 SQIVND (reference sequence). The CDR3 loop reads CASSLRSGNTIYF. CDR3 DNA sequence: TGTGCCAGTAGTTTGAGGTCTGGAAACACCATATATTTT.

This chain connects TRBV4-2 to TRBJ2-4; D might be TRBD2 (5 bases). The CDR3 is 18 amino acids. V was shortened by 7 bases and J by 2 bases, with 24 bases between the two germline ends. Germline loops: CDR1 LGHNA, CDR2 YNFKEQ. The CDR3 is CASIRNKVRDWPKNIQYF. The CDR3 region has the DNA TGTGCCAGCATCCGGAACAAGGTGAGGGATTGGCCCAAAAACATTCAGTACTTC.

This clone was seen a handful of times. The V call is TRBV4-1, the J call TRBJ1-4; tentative D call: TRBD1 (5 bases). Germline CDR1 MGHRA, CDR2 YSYEKL. The germline V and J ends were trimmed by 0 bases and 8 bases, with 16 bases remaining between them. This CDR3 has 16 residues. The DNA for the CDR3 is TGCGCCAGCAGCCAAGATCGAGCAGGGTCACGGGAAAAACTGTTTTTT. Translated: CASSQDRAGSREKLFF.

The genes are TRBV2 and TRBJ2-7; D perhaps matches TRBD1 (7 bases). The CDR3 spans 17 residues. Germline assignment: CDR1 SNHLY and CDR2 FYNNEI. The V end lost 1 base, the J end lost 6 bases, and 22 bases lay between the germline ends. The CDR3 region has the DNA TGTGCCAGCAGTGAAGACGGACAGGCAGGGGGGAAATTCGAGCAGTACTTC. Encoded protein: CASSEDGQAGGKFEQYF.

The chain carries TRBV3-1 (or the pseudogene TRBV3-2) and TRBJ2-7; D may be TRBD2 (6 bases). From germline, CDR1 is LGHDT and CDR2 YNNKEL (reference sequence). The CDR3 extends over 13 amino acids. With 2 bases removed from V and 4 bases from J, the gap between germline ends came to 9 bases. The CDR3 nucleotides are TGTGCCAGCAGCCAACAGGGAGGTTACGAGCAGTACTTC. It specifies CASSQQGGYEQYF.

The chain links TRBV5-1 to TRBJ2-3; 13 nucleotides line up with TRBD2. The length of the CDR3 is 14 residues. The J segment lost 5 bases and the V segment lost 8 bases, leaving 5 bases of the junction unmatched. Germline lookup yields CDR1 SGHRS and CDR2 YFSETQ. The CDR3 loop is CASELAGGGDTQYF. The CDR3, as DNA: TGCGCCAGTGAACTAGCGGGAGGGGGAGATACGCAGTATTTT.

The genes are TRBV19 and TRBJ2-1; D not certain. The CDR3 has 16 amino acids. Germline CDR1 and CDR2: LNHDA and SQIVND (reference sequence). Trimming took off 2 bases at V and 4 bases at J, with 15 bases between the two ends. CDR3 amino acids: CASSIRQRPRYNEQFF. Written as DNA, the CDR3 is TGTGCCAGTAGTATACGTCAGCGTCCGCGGTACAATGAGCAGTTCTTC. The whole variable domain, filled in from reference TRBV19 and TRBJ2-1, reads DGGITQSPKYLFRKEGQNVTLSCEQNLNHDAMYWYRQDPGQGLRLIYYSQIVNDFQKGDIAEGYSVSREKKESFPLTVTSAQKNPTAFYLCASSIRQRPRYNEQFFGPGTRLTVL.

The CDR3 nucleotides read TGTGCCAGCAGCTTAAGGGAGGTTGTTGGCTACACCTTC. It specifies CASSLREVVGYTF. This sequence joins TRBV7-9 and TRBJ1-2; D remains unclear. This CDR3 region has 13 residues. Germline CDR1 is SEHNR and CDR2 is FQNEAQ (reference sequence). V was clipped by 2 bases and J by 7 bases, with 11 bases between them.

A few counts support this clone. This chain connects TRBV13 to TRBJ2-2, with D possibly being TRBD2 (5 bases). The germline V gene encodes CDR1 PRHDT and CDR2 FYEKMQ (reference sequence). V shed 3 bases and J shed 5 bases, with 7 bases lying between them. CDR3 length equals 13 residues. The CDR3 spells CASSLGGTGELFF. The CDR3 bases are TGTGCCAGCAGCTTGGGCGGGACCGGGGAGCTGTTTTTT.

The J gene is TRBJ1-5, the V gene TRBV28; 7 bases map to TRBD1. V lost 9 bases, J lost 0 bases, and 5 bases stayed unmatched. The germline V gene encodes CDR1 MDHEN and CDR2 SYDVKM. This CDR3 region has 14 residues. The DNA for the CDR3 is TGTGCCAGTTCCAGGGGGATTAGCAATCAGCCCCAGCATTTT. Protein product: CASSRGISNQPQHF. Full variable domain (rest looked up from reference TRBV28 and TRBJ1-5): DVKVTQSSRYLVKRTGEKVFLECVQDMDHENMFWYRQDPGLGLRLIYFSYDVKMKEKGDIPEGYSVSREKKERFSLILESASTNQTSMYLCASSRGISNQPQHFGDGTRLSIL.

The chain combines TRBV7-8 with TRBJ1-3; the match to TRBD1 covers 7 bases. This CDR3 contains 15 residues. The germline V gene encodes CDR1 SGHVS and CDR2 FQNEAQ. V shed 2 bases and J 3 bases; nucleotides not matched to a gene: 4. The CDR3 sequence is CASSLIYRGGNTIYF. CDR3 DNA: TGTGCCAGCAGCTTAATATACAGGGGTGGAAACACCATATATTTT.